This T cell receptor beta chain was identified in a study of T-cell reconstitution after alpha-beta-depleted transplantation in children. From germline, CDR1 is MNHEY and CDR2 SVGAGI. Trimming removed 4 bases from V and 3 bases from J; junction bases left unmatched: 5. CDR3 length: 14 residues. Molecular barcoding with unique molecular identifiers was used for the TCRbeta library. TCRdb called the PCR reads again in MiXCR, with one record for every CDR3 protein. The sample has roughly 420,000 distinct CDR3 sequences, roughly 15% seen once. Sequencing used PBMCs, mostly from graft donor cells, obtained 360 days after TCRalphabeta/CD19-depleted stem cell transplant. The TCR originated in a boy younger than two who had a stem cell transplant for Wiskott-Aldrich syndrome, so the T cells may come from the graft donor. V and J are TRBV6-5 and TRBJ2-5, with 7 positions matching TRBD1. The CDR3 DNA sequence: TGTGCCAGCAGTTCCTACCAGGGGGAAGAGACCCAGTACTTC. Translated: CASSSYQGEETQYF.